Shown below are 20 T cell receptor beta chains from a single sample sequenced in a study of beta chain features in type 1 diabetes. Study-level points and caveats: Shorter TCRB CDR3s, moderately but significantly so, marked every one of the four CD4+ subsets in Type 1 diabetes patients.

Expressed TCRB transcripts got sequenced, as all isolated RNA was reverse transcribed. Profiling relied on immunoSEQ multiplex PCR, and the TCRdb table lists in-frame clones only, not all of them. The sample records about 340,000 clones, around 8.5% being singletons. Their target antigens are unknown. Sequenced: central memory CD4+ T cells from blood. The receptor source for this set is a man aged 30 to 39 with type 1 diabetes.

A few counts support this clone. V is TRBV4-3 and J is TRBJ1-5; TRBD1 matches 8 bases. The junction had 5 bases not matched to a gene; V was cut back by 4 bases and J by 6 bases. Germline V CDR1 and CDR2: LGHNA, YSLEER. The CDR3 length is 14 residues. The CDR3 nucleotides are TGCGCCAGCAGCCTCGACAGGGGAGGTCAGCCCCAGCATTTT. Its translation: CASSLDRGGQPQHF.

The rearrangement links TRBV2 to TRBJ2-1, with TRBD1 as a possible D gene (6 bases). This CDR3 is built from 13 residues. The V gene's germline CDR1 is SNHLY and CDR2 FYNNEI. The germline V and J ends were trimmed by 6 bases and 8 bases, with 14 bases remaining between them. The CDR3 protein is CASRVQGRDEQFF. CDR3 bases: TGTGCCAGCAGGGTACAGGGCAGGGATGAGCAGTTCTTC. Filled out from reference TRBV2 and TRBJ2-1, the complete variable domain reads EPEVTQTPSHQVTQMGQEVILRCVPISNHLYFYWYRQILGQKVEFLVSFYNNEISEKSEIFDDQFSVERPDGSNFTLKIRSTKLEDSAMYFCASRVQGRDEQFFGPGTRLTVL.

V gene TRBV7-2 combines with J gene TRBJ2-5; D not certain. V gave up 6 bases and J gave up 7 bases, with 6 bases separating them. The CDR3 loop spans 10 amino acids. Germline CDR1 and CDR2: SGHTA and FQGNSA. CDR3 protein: CASSLGTQYF. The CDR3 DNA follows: TGTGCCAGCAGTCTAGGGACCCAGTACTTC.

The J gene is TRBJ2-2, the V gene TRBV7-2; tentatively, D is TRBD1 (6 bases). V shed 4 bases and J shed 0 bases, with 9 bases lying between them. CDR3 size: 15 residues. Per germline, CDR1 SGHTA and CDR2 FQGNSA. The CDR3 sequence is CASSSRTANTGELFF. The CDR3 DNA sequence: TGTGCCAGCAGCTCCCGGACAGCGAACACCGGGGAGCTGTTTTTT.

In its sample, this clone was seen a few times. The DNA of the CDR3 is TGCGCCAGCAGCCCTAAGACAGGGGGAGATAATTCACCCCTCCACTTT. The encoded protein is CASSPKTGGDNSPLHF. This sequence joins TRBV5-1 and TRBJ1-6; 9 bases match TRBD1. Unmatched junction bases numbered 7, after V lost 4 bases and J lost 5 bases. The CDR3 totals 16 residues. The germline gives CDR1 SGHRS, CDR2 YFSETQ. Looking up the rest from reference TRBV5-1 and TRBJ1-6 gives the full variable domain: KAGVTQTPRYLIKTRGQQVTLSCSPISGHRSVSWYQQTPGQGLQFLFEYFSETQRNKGNFPGRFSGRQFSNSRSEMNVSTLELGDSALYLCASSPKTGGDNSPLHFGNGTRLTVT.

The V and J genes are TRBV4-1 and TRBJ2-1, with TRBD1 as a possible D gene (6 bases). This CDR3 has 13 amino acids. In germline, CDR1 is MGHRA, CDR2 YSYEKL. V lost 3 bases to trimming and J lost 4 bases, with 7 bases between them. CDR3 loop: CASSQDSYNEQFF. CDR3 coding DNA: TGCGCCAGCAGCCAGGACAGTTACAATGAGCAGTTCTTC.

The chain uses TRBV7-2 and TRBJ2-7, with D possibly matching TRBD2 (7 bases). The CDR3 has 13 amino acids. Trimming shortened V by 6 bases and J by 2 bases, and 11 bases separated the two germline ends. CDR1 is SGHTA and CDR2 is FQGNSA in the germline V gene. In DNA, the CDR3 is TGTGCCAGCAGAGGAGGGGGGGCCTACGAGCAGTACTTC. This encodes CASRGGGAYEQYF.

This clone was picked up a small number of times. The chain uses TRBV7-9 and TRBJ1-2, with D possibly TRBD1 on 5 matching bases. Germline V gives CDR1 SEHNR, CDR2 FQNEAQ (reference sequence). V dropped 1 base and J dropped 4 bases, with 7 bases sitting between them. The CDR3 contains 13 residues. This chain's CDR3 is CASSLVGTYGYTF. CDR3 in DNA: TGTGCCAGCAGCTTAGTAGGGACCTATGGCTACACCTTC.

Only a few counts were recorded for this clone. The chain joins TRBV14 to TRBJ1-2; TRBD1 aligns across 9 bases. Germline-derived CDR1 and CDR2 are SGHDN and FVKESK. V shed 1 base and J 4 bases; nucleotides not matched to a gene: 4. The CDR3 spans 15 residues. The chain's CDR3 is CASSQVGTGSYGYTF. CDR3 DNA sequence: TGTGCCAGCAGCCAAGTCGGGACAGGGAGCTATGGCTACACCTTC.

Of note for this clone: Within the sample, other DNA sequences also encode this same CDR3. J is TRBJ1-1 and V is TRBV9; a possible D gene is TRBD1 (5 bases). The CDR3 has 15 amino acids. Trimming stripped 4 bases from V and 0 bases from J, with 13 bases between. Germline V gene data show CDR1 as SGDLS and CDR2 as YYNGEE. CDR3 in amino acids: CASSPGISMNTEAFF. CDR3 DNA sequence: TGTGCCAGCAGCCCAGGGATCTCGATGAACACTGAAGCTTTCTTT.

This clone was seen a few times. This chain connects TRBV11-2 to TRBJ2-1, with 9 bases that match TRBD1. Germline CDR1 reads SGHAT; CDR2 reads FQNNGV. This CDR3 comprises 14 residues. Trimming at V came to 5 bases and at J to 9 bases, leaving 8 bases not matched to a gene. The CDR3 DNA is TGTGCCAGCAGCCCCCTACAGGGGGCTTCTGAGCAGTTCTTC. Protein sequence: CASSPLQGASEQFF.

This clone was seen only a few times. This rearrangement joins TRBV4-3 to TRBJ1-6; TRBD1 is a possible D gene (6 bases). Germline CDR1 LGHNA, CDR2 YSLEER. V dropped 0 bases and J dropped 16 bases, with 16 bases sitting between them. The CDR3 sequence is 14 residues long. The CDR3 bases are TGCGCCAGCAGCCAAGATCGAATGAGGGGGATACTCCACTTT. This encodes CASSQDRMRGILHF.

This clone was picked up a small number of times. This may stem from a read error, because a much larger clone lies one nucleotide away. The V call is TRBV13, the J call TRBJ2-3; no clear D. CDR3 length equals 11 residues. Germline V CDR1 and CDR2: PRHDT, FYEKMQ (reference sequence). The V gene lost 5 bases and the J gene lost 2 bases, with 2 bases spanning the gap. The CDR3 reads CASSHTDTQYF. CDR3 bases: TGTGCCAGCAGCCACACAGATACGCAGTATTTT. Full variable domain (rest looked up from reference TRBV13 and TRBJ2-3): AAGVIQSPRHLIKEKRETATLKCYPIPRHDTVYWYQQGPGQDPQFLISFYEKMQSDKGSIPDRFSAQQFSDYHSELNMSSLELGDSALYFCASSHTDTQYFGPGTRLTVL.

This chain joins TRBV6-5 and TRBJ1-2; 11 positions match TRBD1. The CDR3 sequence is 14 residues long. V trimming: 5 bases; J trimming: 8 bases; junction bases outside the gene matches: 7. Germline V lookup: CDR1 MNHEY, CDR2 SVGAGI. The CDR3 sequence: CASSNPGTGGGYTF. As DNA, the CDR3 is TGTGCCAGCAGTAATCCCGGGACAGGGGGAGGCTACACCTTC.

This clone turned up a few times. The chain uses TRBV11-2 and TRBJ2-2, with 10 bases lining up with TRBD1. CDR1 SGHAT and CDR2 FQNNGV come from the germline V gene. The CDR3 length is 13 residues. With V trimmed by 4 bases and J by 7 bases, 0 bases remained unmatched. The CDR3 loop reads CASSWTGGGELFF. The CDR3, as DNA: TGTGCCAGCAGCTGGACAGGGGGCGGGGAGCTGTTTTTT. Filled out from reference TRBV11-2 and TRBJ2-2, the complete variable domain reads EAGVAQSPRYKIIEKRQSVAFWCNPISGHATLYWYQQILGQGPKLLIQFQNNGVVDDSQLPKDRFSAERLKGVDSTLKIQPAKLEDSAVYLCASSWTGGGELFFGEGSRLTVL.

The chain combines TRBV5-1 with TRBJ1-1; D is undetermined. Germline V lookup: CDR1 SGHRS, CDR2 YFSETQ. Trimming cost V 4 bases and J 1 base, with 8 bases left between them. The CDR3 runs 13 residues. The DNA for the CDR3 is TGCGCCAGCAGCACAGTATCGAACACTGAAGCTTTCTTT. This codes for CASSTVSNTEAFF.

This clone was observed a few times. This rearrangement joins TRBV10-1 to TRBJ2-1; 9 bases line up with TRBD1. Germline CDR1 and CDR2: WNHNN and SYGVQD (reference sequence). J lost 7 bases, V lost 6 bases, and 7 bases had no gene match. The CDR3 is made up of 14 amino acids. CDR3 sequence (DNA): TGCGCCAGCAGCCTTGACAGGGGGAGGAATGAGCAGTTCTTC. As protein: CASSLDRGRNEQFF.

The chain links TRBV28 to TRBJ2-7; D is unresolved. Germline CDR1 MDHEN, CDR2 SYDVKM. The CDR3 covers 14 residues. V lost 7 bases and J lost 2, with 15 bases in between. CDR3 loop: CASTYVGYTYEQYF. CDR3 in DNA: TGTGCCAGCACGTACGTTGGCTATACCTACGAGCAGTACTTC.

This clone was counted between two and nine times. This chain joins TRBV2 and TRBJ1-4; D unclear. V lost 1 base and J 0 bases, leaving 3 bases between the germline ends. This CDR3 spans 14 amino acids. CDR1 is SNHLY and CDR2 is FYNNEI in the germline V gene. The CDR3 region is CASSEVATNEKLFF. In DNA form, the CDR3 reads TGTGCCAGCAGTGAAGTGGCAACTAATGAAAAACTGTTTTTT.

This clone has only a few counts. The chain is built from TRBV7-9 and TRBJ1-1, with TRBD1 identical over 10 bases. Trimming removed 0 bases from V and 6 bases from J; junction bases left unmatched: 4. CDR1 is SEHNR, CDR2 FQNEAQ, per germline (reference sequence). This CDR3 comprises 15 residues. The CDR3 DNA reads TGTGCCAGCAGCTTAGCGGACAGGGGGTTGTCTGAAGCTTTCTTT. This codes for CASSLADRGLSEAFF.